The rows below give T cell receptor beta chains drawn from one sample of a study of cytomegalovirus exposure and HLA in healthy donors. Method: immunoSEQ multiplex PCR; TCRdb's copy keeps in-frame clones and lacks some. The sample carries approximately 190,000 clones, about four fifths recorded once. Sequencing was performed on PBMCs. These receptors were obtained from a woman in her twenties or thirties in good health and CMV-seropositive. Both conserved end residues are part of each CDR3. The order of the fields is V gene, D gene, J gene, clone size, CDR3 protein, CDR3 DNA. D genes are given only for firm matches. Clone size is stated in some rows and not others, as once, few, many or a class when expanded.

>TRBV5-4|-|TRBJ2-7|-
CASMIGSGPIGEQYF
TGTGCCAGCATGATCGGGAGCGGGCCGATCGGGGAGCAGTACTTC
>TRBV28|-|TRBJ1-1|-
CASSLVAGRGDTEAFF
TGTGCCAGCAGTTTAGTGGCGGGGAGGGGGGACACTGAAGCTTTCTTT
>TRBV9|TRBD2|TRBJ2-5|-
CASSAQLAGGQGETQYF
TGTGCCAGCAGCGCCCAACTAGCGGGGGGGCAGGGAGAGACCCAGTACTTC
>TRBV6-5|TRBD2|TRBJ2-1|-
CASQREGTYNEQFF
TGTGCCAGCCAGCGGGAGGGAACCTACAATGAGCAGTTCTTC
>TRBV15|-|TRBJ1-4|-
CATSRESGSEKLFF
TGTGCCACCAGCAGAGAATCCGGGTCGGAAAAACTGTTTTTT
>TRBV5-1|TRBD1|TRBJ2-2|once
CASSQGQRTGELFF
TGCGCCAGCAGCCAGGGACAGCGGACCGGGGAGCTGTTTTTT
>TRBV18|TRBD1|TRBJ2-7|-
CASSPGQPYEQYF
TGTGCCAGCTCACCGGGACAGCCTTACGAGCAGTACTTC
>TRBV4-1|-|TRBJ2-5|-
CASSLLMAETQYF
TGCGCCAGCAGCCTACTAATGGCGGAGACCCAGTACTTC
>TRBV4-1|-|TRBJ2-1|-
CASKGPTGDNEQFF
TGCGCCAGCAAGGGTCCGACAGGTGACAATGAGCAGTTCTTC
>TRBV28|TRBD1|TRBJ2-7|-
CASSPGTVTTSYEQYF
TGTGCCAGCAGTCCCGGGACAGTTACAACCTCCTACGAGCAGTACTTC
>TRBV5-1|TRBD1|TRBJ1-4|-
CASSFTGGNEKLFF
TGCGCCAGCAGCTTTACAGGGGGTAATGAAAAACTGTTTTTT
>TRBV28|-|TRBJ1-4|-
CASSIYHRPGAEKLFF
TGTGCCAGCAGTATATACCATAGGCCTGGGGCTGAAAAACTGTTTTTT
>TRBV19|-|TRBJ2-6|-
CATGFGANVLTF
TGTGCCACAGGGTTTGGGGCCAACGTCCTGACTTTC
>TRBV9|TRBD1|TRBJ2-2|-
CASSVGLGTGNTGELFF
TGTGCCAGCAGCGTAGGCCTCGGGACAGGAAACACCGGGGAGCTGTTTTTT
>TRBV30|-|TRBJ2-3|-
CAWSVLMDSSTDTQYF
TGTGCCTGGAGTGTACTAATGGACAGCTCCACAGATACGCAGTATTTT
>TRBV11-3|TRBD1|TRBJ2-7|few
CASSLTGDYEQYF
TGTGCCAGCAGCTTGACAGGGGACTACGAGCAGTACTTC
>TRBV28|TRBD1|TRBJ2-2|-
CASSSDRWGGNTGELFF
TGTGCCAGCAGCTCGGACAGGTGGGGTGGAAACACCGGGGAGCTGTTTTTT
>TRBV7-3|-|TRBJ2-2|-
CASSSRLAGELFF
TGTGCCAGCAGCAGCCGACTAGCCGGGGAGCTGTTTTTT
>TRBV4-3|TRBD2|TRBJ2-1|few
CASSSAGVEQFF
TGCGCCAGCAGCTCCGCGGGGGTTGAGCAGTTCTTC
>TRBV11-3|-|TRBJ1-6|-
CASSSGFVNSPLHF
TGTGCCAGCAGCTCGGGGTTTGTCAATTCACCCCTCCACTTT
>TRBV28|-|TRBJ2-7|-
CASTPSGGEGSYEQYF
TGTGCCAGCACTCCCTCCGGAGGCGAGGGCTCCTACGAGCAGTACTTC
>TRBV11-2|TRBD1|TRBJ2-5|-
CASWAGGQETQYF
TGTGCCTCCTGGGCAGGGGGACAAGAGACCCAGTACTTC
>TRBV19|TRBD1|TRBJ1-1|-
CATGDGTANTEAFF
TGTGCCACCGGGGACGGGACAGCGAACACTGAAGCTTTCTTT
>TRBV7-2|TRBD1|TRBJ2-7|-
CASSLGGQGFEQYF
TGTGCCAGCAGCTTAGGGGGACAGGGGTTCGAGCAGTACTTC
>TRBV7-2|-|TRBJ2-7|-
CASSLEGTQLYEQYF
TGTGCCAGCAGCTTAGAAGGGACACAACTATACGAGCAGTACTTC
>TRBV7-2|TRBD1|TRBJ1-2|-
CASSLTGDPGYTF
TGTGCCAGCAGCTTAACAGGGGACCCTGGCTACACCTTC
>TRBV7-9|TRBD1|TRBJ2-5|-
CASSLGTGGQETQYF
TGTGCCAGCAGCCTTGGGACAGGGGGGCAAGAGACCCAGTACTTC
>TRBV4-2|-|TRBJ1-2|-
CASSQDSTVKAGYTF
TGTGCCAGCAGCCAAGATTCGACAGTTAAGGCGGGCTACACCTTC
>TRBV6-5|-|TRBJ2-7|few
CASSYTGPISYEQYF
TGTGCCAGCAGTTACACAGGTCCAATATCCTACGAGCAGTACTTC
>TRBV6-1|-|TRBJ1-1|-
CASSSRPTEAFF
TGTGCCAGCAGTAGCAGGCCCACTGAAGCTTTCTTT
>TRBV7-2|TRBD2|TRBJ2-7|-
CASRRSGGTYEQYF
TGTGCCAGCAGACGTAGCGGGGGTACCTACGAGCAGTACTTC
>TRBV5-1|TRBD1|TRBJ2-7|-
CASSLESGQILLREQYF
TGCGCCAGCAGCTTGGAGTCGGGACAGATCCTACTACGTGAGCAGTACTTC
>TRBV10-3|-|TRBJ2-1|-
CAISDQGNDEQFF
TGTGCCATCAGTGACCAGGGTAACGATGAGCAGTTCTTC
>TRBV6-6|-|TRBJ1-6|-
CASSYTPGGEPPLHF
TGTGCCAGCAGTTACACCCCCGGCGGGGAACCACCCCTCCACTTT
>TRBV19|-|TRBJ1-4|-
CASSTVVDNEKLFF
TGTGCCAGTAGTACCGTAGTTGATAATGAAAAACTGTTTTTT
>TRBV30|-|TRBJ2-1|-
CAWSATVSYNEQFF
TGTGCCTGGAGTGCGACAGTTTCCTACAATGAGCAGTTCTTC
>TRBV5-1|-|TRBJ1-3|-
CASSLAPTGLSGNTIYF
TGCGCCAGCAGCTTGGCCCCTACAGGCCTCTCTGGAAACACCATATATTTT
>TRBV27|-|TRBJ2-7|-
CASSLWASIDEQYF
TGTGCCAGCAGTTTATGGGCTAGCATCGACGAGCAGTACTTC
>TRBV27|-|TRBJ1-6|-
CASSFNRVRSPLHF
TGTGCCAGCAGTTTCAACAGGGTCCGGTCACCCCTCCACTTT
>TRBV5-6|-|TRBJ1-5|few
CASSLGSSSSQPQHF
TGTGCCAGCAGCTTGGGAAGTAGTAGTTCCCAGCCCCAGCATTTT
>TRBV5-1|TRBD2|TRBJ2-3|-
CASSLEPSGGTYTQYF
TGCGCCAGCAGCTTGGAGCCTAGCGGGGGAACCTATACGCAGTATTTT
>TRBV7-3|-|TRBJ1-2|-
CASSLNTGFGYTF
TGTGCCAGCAGCTTAAACACAGGGTTTGGCTACACCTTC
>TRBV30|-|TRBJ1-2|-
CAWSPQGGYYGYTF
TGTGCCTGGAGCCCACAGGGAGGGTACTATGGCTACACCTTC
>TRBV19|-|TRBJ2-1|-
CASSVYNEQFF
TGTGCCAGTAGCGTATACAATGAGCAGTTCTTC
>TRBV5-6|TRBD2|TRBJ2-1|-
CASSLALAGAKTLGQFF
TGTGCCAGCAGCTTGGCCCTAGCGGGAGCCAAAACCTTGGGGCAGTTCTTC
>TRBV5-4|-|TRBJ2-3|-
CASSPQVGDTQYF
TGTGCCAGCAGCCCACAGGTCGGAGATACGCAGTATTTT